The present TCR beta chain was sequenced within a study of human T cells and chemical hapten exposure. The CDR3 length is 17 residues. The V gene end was trimmed by 3 bases and the J gene end by 4 bases; junction bases not matched to a gene: 7. Germline loops: CDR1 GTSNPN, CDR2 SVGIG (reference sequence). As to time point: patch test 1, 2 weeks after DPC sensitization. Documented treatment: therapeutic diphenylcyclopropenone sensitization with weekly scalp DPC. Unfractionated whole blood served as the source for total RNA extraction. MiXCR was run by TCRdb on the RACE reads, yielding one entry per CDR3 protein. The repertoire holds 370,000 or so distinct CDR3 sequences, around 4.8% seen once, with approximately 2.3% in the top ten. This clonotype was recorded a few times.

The source is a woman in her forties or fifties with alopecia areata. Some clones in this sample may be carry-over from other donors' samples. Sequenced material: whole blood, taken in connection with sensitization to the hapten diphenylcyclopropenone (DPC). The V gene is TRBV30, the J gene TRBJ2-2; 14 positions match TRBD2. The CDR3: CAWSEGLAGASTGELFF. CDR3 DNA sequence: TGTGCCTGGAGCGAGGGACTAGCGGGAGCGTCCACCGGGGAGCTGTTTTTT.